This TCR beta chain emerged from a study of cytomegalovirus exposure and HLA in healthy donors. On this clone itself: Antigen unknown.

PCR used 60 Vbeta primers and 13 Jbeta primers. The data were produced by immunoSEQ multiplex PCR, yet TCRdb's version contains in-frame clones alone and is incomplete. The sample lists roughly 190,000 clones, about 90% occurring once. Germline CDR1 and CDR2: MDHEN and SYDVKM. The CDR3 is 18 amino acids. V lost 3 bases to trimming and J lost 4 bases; unmatched junction nucleotides: 13. Findings of the study overall: Some public TCRs appeared in many individuals, while most sequences were rare. Data from an earlier analysis indicated that most TCR beta V segments were productive either about 87% or about 30% of the time. It was shown in a later analysis that HLA-associated TCR beta chains were more clonally expanded than other, equally common chains. Three of the chains that were CMV-associated were confirmed in vitro to be specific for CMV antigens.

The receptor was isolated from a boy aged 2 to 10 in good health and CMV-seronegative. The specimen sequenced was PBMCs. This chain connects TRBV28 to TRBJ2-1, with 9 bases aligning to TRBD2. CDR3 sequence reads: CASSFILAGTLVYNEQFF. CDR3 coding DNA: TGTGCCAGCAGTTTTATTCTAGCGGGGACCCTCGTGTACAATGAGCAGTTCTTC.